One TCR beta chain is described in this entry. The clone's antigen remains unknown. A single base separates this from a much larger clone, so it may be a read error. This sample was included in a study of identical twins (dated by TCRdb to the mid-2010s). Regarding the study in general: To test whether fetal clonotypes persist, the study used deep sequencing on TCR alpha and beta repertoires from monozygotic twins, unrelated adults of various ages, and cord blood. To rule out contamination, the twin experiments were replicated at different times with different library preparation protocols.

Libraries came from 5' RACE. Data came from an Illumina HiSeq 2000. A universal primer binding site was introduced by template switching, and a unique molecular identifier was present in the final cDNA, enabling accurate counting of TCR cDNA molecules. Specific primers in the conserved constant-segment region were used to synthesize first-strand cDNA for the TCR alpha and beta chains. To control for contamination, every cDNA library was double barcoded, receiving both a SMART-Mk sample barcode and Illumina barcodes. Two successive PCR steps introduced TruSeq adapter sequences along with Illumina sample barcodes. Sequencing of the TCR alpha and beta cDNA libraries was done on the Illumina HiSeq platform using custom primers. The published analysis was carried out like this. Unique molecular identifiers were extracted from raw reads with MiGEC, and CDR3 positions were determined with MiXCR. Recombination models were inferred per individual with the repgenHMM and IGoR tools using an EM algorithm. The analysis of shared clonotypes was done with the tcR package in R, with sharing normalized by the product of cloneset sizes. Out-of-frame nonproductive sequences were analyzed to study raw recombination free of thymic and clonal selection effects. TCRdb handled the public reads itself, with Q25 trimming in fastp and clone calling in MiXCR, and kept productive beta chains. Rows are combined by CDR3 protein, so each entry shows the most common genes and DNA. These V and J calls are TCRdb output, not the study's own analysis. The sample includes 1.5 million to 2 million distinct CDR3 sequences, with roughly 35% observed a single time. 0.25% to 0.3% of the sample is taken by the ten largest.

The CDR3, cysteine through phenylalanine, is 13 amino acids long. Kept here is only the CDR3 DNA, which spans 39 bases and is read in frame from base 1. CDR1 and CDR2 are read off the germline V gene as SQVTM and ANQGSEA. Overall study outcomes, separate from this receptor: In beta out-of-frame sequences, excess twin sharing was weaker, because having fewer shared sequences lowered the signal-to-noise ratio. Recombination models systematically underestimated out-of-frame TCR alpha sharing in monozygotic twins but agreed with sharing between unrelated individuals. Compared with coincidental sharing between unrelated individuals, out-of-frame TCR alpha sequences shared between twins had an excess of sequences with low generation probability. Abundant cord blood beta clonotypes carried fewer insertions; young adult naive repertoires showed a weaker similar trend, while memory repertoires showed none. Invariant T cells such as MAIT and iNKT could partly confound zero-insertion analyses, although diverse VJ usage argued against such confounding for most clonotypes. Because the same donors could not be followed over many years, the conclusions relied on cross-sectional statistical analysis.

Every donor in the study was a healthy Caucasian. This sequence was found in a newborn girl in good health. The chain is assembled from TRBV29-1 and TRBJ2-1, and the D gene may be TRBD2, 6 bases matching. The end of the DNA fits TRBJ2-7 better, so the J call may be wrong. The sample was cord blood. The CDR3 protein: CSVGGGNYNEQYF. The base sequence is TGCAGCGTTGGTGGGGGGAACTACAATGAGCAGTACTTC.